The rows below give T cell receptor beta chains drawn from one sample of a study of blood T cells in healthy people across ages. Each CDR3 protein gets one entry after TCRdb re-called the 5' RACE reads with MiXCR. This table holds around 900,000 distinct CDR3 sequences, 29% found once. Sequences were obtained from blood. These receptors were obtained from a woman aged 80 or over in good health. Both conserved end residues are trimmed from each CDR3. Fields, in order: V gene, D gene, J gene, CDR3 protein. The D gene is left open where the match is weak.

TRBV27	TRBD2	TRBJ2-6	ASSLSLWAGGAEDSGANVLT
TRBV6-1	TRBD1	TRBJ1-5	ASSEVGGGQPRH
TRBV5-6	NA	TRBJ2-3	ASSFLLGSSRTDTQY
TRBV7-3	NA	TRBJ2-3	ASSPNAADTQY
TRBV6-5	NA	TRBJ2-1	ASSSLGGRTYNEQF
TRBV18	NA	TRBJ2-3	ASSRQGFASTDTQY
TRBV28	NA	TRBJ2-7	ASRKTNSYEQY
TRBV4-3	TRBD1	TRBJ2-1	ASSPKGQADEQF
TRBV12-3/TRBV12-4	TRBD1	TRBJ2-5	ASSPHRGQQETQY
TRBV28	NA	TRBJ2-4	ASKFEGIQY
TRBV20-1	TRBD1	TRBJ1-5	SARGGTGPYSNQPQH
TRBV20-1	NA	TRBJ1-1	SARDLSLNTEAF
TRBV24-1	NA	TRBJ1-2	ATSDPMNGYT
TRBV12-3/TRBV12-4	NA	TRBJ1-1	ASRKSFMNTEAF
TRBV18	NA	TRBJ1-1	ASSPVRLNTEAF
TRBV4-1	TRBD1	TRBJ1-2	ASSQALGQHYGYT